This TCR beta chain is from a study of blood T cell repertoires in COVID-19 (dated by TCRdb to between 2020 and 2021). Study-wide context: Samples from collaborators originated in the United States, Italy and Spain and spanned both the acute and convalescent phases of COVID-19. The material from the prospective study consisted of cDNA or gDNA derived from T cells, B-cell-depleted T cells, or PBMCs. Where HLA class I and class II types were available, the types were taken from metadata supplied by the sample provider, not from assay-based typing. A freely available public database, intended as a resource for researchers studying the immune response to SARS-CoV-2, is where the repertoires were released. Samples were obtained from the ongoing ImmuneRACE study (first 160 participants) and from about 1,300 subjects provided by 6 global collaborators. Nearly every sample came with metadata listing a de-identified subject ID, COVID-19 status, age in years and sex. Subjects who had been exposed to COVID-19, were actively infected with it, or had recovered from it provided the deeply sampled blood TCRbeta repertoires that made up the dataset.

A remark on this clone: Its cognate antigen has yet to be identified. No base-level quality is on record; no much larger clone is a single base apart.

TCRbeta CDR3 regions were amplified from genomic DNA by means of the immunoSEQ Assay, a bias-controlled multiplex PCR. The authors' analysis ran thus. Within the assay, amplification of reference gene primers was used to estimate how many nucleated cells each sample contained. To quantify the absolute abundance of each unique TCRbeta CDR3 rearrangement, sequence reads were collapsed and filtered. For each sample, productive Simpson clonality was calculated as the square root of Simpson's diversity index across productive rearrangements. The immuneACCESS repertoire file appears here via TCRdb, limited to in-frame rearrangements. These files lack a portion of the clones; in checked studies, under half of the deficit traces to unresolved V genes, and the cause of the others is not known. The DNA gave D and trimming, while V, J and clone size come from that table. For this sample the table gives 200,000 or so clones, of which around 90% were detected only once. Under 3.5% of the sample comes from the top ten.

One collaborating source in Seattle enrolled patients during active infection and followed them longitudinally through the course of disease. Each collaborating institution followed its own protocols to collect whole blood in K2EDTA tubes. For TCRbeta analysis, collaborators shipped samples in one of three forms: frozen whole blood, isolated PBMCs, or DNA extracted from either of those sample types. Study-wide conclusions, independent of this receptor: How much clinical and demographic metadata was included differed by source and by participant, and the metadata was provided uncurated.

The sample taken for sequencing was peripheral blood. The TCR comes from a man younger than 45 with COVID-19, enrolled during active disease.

The nucleotide sequence reads as follows: TGTGCCAGCATCGACAGGGGGCCCTCCTACAATGAGCAGTTCTTC. It encodes CASIDRGPSYNEQFF. The rearranged segments are TRBV19 and TRBJ2-1; 10 of the junction bases match TRBD1. The CDR3 measures 15 amino acids from cysteine to phenylalanine. Only the CDR3 portion is preserved as DNA: 45 bases, with reading frame beginning at the first base. The germline V and J ends show losses of 9 bases and 0 bases respectively, and no gene match explains 5 bases of the junction. For CDR1 and CDR2, the germline V gene (reference sequence) lists LNHDA and SQIVND. Full variable domain (CDR3 extended with the reference TRBV19 and TRBJ2-1 proteins): DGGITQSPKYLFRKEGQNVTLSCEQNLNHDAMYWYRQDPGQGLRLIYYSQIVNDFQKGDIAEGYSVSREKKESFPLTVTSAQKNPTAFYLCASIDRGPSYNEQFFGPGTRLTVL.